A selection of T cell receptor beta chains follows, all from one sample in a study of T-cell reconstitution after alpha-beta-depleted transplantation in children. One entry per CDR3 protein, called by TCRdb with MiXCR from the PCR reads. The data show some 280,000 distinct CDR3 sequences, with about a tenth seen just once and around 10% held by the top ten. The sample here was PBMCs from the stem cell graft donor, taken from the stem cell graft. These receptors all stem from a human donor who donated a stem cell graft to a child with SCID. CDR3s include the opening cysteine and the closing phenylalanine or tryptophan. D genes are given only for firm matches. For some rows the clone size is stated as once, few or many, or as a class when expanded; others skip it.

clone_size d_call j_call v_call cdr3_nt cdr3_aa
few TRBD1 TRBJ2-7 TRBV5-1 TGCGCCAGCAGCTTAGCCCCCTCCACAGGGGGCACCTACGAGCAGTACTTC CASSLAPSTGGTYEQYF
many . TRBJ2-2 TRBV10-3 TGTGCCTCGAAGGAGGGACTCAACACCGGGGAGCTGTTTTTT CASKEGLNTGELFF
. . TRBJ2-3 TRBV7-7 TGTGCTAGCAGCCTCGACACCGGGTCGGCAGATACGCAGTATTTT CASSLDTGSADTQYF
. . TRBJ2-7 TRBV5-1 TGCGCCAGCAGCTTGGGGCCCAACACAGAGCAGTACTTC CASSLGPNTEQYF
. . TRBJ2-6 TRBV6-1 TGTGCCAGCAGTACGGCTAACTCTGGGGCCAACGTCCTGACTTTC CASSTANSGANVLTF
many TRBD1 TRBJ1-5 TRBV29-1 TGCAGCGTTGAAGGGGACAGGATTCATAGCAATCAGCCCCAGCATTTT CSVEGDRIHSNQPQHF
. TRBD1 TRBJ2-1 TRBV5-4 TGTGCCAGCAGCTTCGACAGGGTGAATGAGCAGTTCTTC CASSFDRVNEQFF
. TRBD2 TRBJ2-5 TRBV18 TGTGCCAGCTCACCAAACCTAAGAGCGGGGGAGACCCAGTACTTC CASSPNLRAGETQYF
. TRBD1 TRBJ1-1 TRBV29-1 TGCAGCGTTGATCCAGGGGGCACTGAAGCTTTCTTT CSVDPGGTEAFF
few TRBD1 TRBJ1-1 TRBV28 TGTGCCAGCAGTTGGGACAGTATGAACACTGAAGCTTTCTTT CASSWDSMNTEAFF
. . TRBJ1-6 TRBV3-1 TGTGCCAGCAGCCAATATAACCCGGGAGCGCCCCTCAACTTT CASSQYNPGAPLNF
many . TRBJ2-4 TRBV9 TGTGCCAGCAGTGGGGGGACACTTGGCAAAAACATTCAGTACTTC CASSGGTLGKNIQYF
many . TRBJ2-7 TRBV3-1 TGTGCCAGCAGCCACCGGGACGTATCCTACGAGCAGTACTTC CASSHRDVSYEQYF
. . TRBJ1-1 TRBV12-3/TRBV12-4 TGTGCCAGCAGTTTGTGGGAGGGTGGCACTGAAGCTTTCTTT CASSLWEGGTEAFF
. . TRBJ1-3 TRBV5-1 TGCGCCAGCAGCTTTACGACTGGCTCTGGAAACACCATATATTTT CASSFTTGSGNTIYF
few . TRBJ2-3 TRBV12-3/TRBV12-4 TGTGCCAGCAGTTTATCATGGGGAAGCACAGATACGCAGTATTTT CASSLSWGSTDTQYF
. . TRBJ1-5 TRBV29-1 TGCAGCGTTCGTACAGGGCCCGATCAGCCCCAGCATTTT CSVRTGPDQPQHF
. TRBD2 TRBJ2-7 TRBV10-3 TGTGCCACCGTAGCGGGGGGCGCCGAGCAGTACTTC CATVAGGAEQYF
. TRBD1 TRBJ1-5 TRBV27 TGTGCCAGCAGCCCATTCGGGACAGGGGGGCCGTTTAATCAGCCCCAGCATTTT CASSPFGTGGPFNQPQHF
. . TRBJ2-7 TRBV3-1 TGTGCCAGCAGCGAAAACGCAGGGGCTGGTGAGCAGTACTTC CASSENAGAGEQYF
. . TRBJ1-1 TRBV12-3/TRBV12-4 TGTGCCAGCAGTGCACGACCCCAAACTAACAGCTACACTGAAGCTTTCTTT CASSARPQTNSYTEAFF
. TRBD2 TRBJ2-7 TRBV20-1 TGCAGTGCAACCTACGGGGGGAGGGACGACGAGCAGTACTTC CSATYGGRDDEQYF
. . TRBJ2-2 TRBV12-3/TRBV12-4 TGTGCCAGCACTCCAAGGGACGGCACCGGGGAGCTGTTTTTT CASTPRDGTGELFF
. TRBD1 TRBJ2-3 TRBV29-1 TGCAGCGTAAAGACAGGGGCGAGCACAGATACGCAGTATTTT CSVKTGASTDTQYF
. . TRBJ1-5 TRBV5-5 TGTGCCAGCAGCTTGGCCCTAATCGGCAATCAGCCCCAGCATTTT CASSLALIGNQPQHF
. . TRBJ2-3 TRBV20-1 TGCAGTGCTAGAGATCTAGGGGCAGTGGATACGCAGTATTTT CSARDLGAVDTQYF
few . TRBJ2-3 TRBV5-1 TGCGCCAGCAGGTCTAGCGTTAACACAGATACGCAGTATTTT CASRSSVNTDTQYF
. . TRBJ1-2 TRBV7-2 TGTGCCAGCAGCCCCCGCGTACTGGGGGGAGGTGGCTACACCTTC CASSPRVLGGGGYTF
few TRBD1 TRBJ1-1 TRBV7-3 TGTGCCAGCAGCTTACTTGGGACAGGGCGGGGCACTGAAGCTTTCTTT CASSLLGTGRGTEAFF
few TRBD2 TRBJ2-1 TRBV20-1 TGCAGTGCTCGACTAGCGGGGGGGCCCCCCGAGCAGTTCTTC CSARLAGGPPEQFF
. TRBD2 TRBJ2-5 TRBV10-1 TGCGCCAGCAGCTCCGGGACTAGCGGGGAAGAGACCCAGTACTTC CASSSGTSGEETQYF
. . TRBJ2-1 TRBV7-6 TGTGCCAGCAGCTTAGTTAGGGGGATCAATGAGCAGTTCTTC CASSLVRGINEQFF
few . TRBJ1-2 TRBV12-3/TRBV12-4 TGTGCCAGCAGCGTACAGCTACCTCGCACCTTC CASSVQLPRTF
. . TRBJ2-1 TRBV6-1 TGTGCCAGCAGAAAAGACACAACCGACAATGAGCAGTTCTTC CASRKDTTDNEQFF
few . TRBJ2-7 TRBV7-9 TGTGCCAGCAGCTCATCCAGCTACCCCCACGAGCAGTACTTC CASSSSSYPHEQYF
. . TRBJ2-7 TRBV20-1 TGCAGTGCCCCATCCCCAGGGAGTCAATACTACGAGCAGTACTTC CSAPSPGSQYYEQYF
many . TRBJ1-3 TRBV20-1 TGCAGTGCCGCGACAGGCACCTCTGGAAACACCATATATTTT CSAATGTSGNTIYF
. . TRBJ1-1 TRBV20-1 TGCAGTGCTAGAGATTATAGGGCCTCCATGAACACTGAAGCTTTCTTT CSARDYRASMNTEAFF
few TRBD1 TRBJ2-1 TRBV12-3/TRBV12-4 TGTGCCAGCAGTCCGACAGGGGGCATGGGGAATGAGCAGTTCTTC CASSPTGGMGNEQFF
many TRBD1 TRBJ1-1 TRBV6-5 TGTGCCAGCAGTTACTCGCCGGGACAGGTGGTGAACACTGAAGCTTTCTTT CASSYSPGQVVNTEAFF
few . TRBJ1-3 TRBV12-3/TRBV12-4 TGTGCCAGCGGGCCTGAGGGCACCATATATTTT CASGPEGTIYF
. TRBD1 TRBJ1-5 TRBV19 TGTGCCAGTATCCAATTCGGGACAGGACGGGGCAATCAGCCCCAGCATTTT CASIQFGTGRGNQPQHF
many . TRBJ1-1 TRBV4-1 TGCGCCAGCAGCCAAGAGGGGGGCAACACTGAAGCTTTCTTT CASSQEGGNTEAFF
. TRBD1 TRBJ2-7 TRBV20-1 TGCAGTCCGAGGACAGGGAAGGGTGAGCAGTACTTC CSPRTGKGEQYF
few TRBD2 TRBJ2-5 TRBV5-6 TGTGCCAGCAGCAACCCCGGTGGCGGGGGGGAGACCCAGTACTTC CASSNPGGGGETQYF
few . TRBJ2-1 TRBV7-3 TGTGCCAGCAGCCCCGGAGGGGACAATGAGCAGTTCTTC CASSPGGDNEQFF